This section outlines one TCR beta chain sequence together with its context. CDR3 size: 15 residues. V was pared by 2 bases and J by 6 bases, with 6 bases of the junction left unmatched. In germline, CDR1 is SGHRS, CDR2 YFSETQ. The record originates from a study of cytomegalovirus exposure and HLA in healthy donors. PCR amplification relied on 60 Vbeta primers (plus 13 Jbeta primers). TCRdb's copy holds only in-frame clones and misses some; the assay was immunoSEQ multiplex PCR. The sample shows some 80,000 clones, around 78% of them seen only once. The V call is TRBV5-1, the J call TRBJ2-3, with 10 nucleotides matching TRBD1. The source of this sequence is a man aged 18 to 30 in good health and CMV-seropositive. The sequencing sample was made of PBMCs. The CDR3 region has the DNA TGCGCCAGCAGCTTTCTGGGACAGGGGAGTGATACGCAGTATTTT. It yields the protein CASSFLGQGSDTQYF.